This is a list of T cell receptor beta chains from one sample in a study of T cell repertoires in cytomegalovirus infection. TCRdb called the reads again in MiXCR, with one record for every CDR3 protein. The sample carries fewer than 950,000 distinct CDR3 sequences, around a third recorded once. What these receptors recognize is not known. The sequencing used cultured CD8+ T cells from PBMCs, collected from culture after CMV antigen stimulation. Receptors were obtained from a human donor in good health (CMV status not recorded). Some clones in this sample may be carry-over from other donors' samples. CDR3s include the opening cysteine and the closing phenylalanine or tryptophan. The D gene is left open where the match is weak. Clone size is not always given. Where it is, it says once, few, many or a class for expanded clones.

TRBV20-1	-	-	TRBJ1-2	TGCAGTGCTCCTTCTGCGTTCCATGGCTACACCTTC	CSAPSAFHGYTF
TRBV7-9	TRBD2	-	TRBJ2-1	TGTGCCAGCAGCCCCTCGAGCGGGGGGGCCATCTATGAGCAGTTCTTC	CASSPSSGGAIYEQFF
TRBV28	-	few	TRBJ1-2	TGTGCCAGCAGTTCGGGCTCGGGTGGCTACACCTTC	CASSSGSGGYTF
TRBV9	-	-	TRBJ2-1	TGTGCCAGCAGATCTGGGCGAGAGCAGTTCTTC	CASRSGREQFF
TRBV6-1	TRBD1	-	TRBJ1-2	TGTGCCAGCCAGGACAGGGGGATGATTAACTATGGCTACACCTTC	CASQDRGMINYGYTF
TRBV5-4	TRBD1	few	TRBJ1-2	TGTGCCAGCAGCTCAGGGGGCGCAATGGTAACCTATGGCTACACCTTC	CASSSGGAMVTYGYTF
TRBV12-3/TRBV12-4	TRBD1	-	TRBJ2-3	TGTGCCAGCCTGGCACAGGGGCAAGGGGCAGATACGCAGTATTTT	CASLAQGQGADTQYF
TRBV7-9	TRBD1	-	TRBJ2-1	TGTGCCAGCAGCTTAGCCGGACAGGTGGGGAATGAGCAGTTCTTC	CASSLAGQVGNEQFF
TRBV27	-	-	TRBJ2-5	TGTGCCAGCAGTTTATCGGCAGGGTTGGGGGAGACCCAGTACTTC	CASSLSAGLGETQYF
TRBV7-9	-	-	TRBJ1-3	TGTGCCAGCAACCCCAACTCTGGAAACACCATATATTTT	CASNPNSGNTIYF
TRBV4-1	-	once	TRBJ2-1	TGCGCCAGCAGCTATAGGGAGGACTACAATGAGCAGTTCTTC	CASSYREDYNEQFF
TRBV5-5	-	-	TRBJ2-1	TGTGCCAGCAGCCTTCGGGGCAGGGGCCTCTACAATGAGCAGTTCTTC	CASSLRGRGLYNEQFF
TRBV27	-	-	TRBJ1-1	TGTGCCAGCAGCACTTACGACAGGACAGCCGAAGCTTTCTTT	CASSTYDRTAEAFF
TRBV27	-	few	TRBJ1-6	TGTGCCAGCAGTTTATCGAGGGGAAGTTATAATTCACCCCTCCACTTT	CASSLSRGSYNSPLHF
TRBV19	-	-	TRBJ1-3	TGTGCCAGTCCCGGAGAGGGAAACACCATATATTTT	CASPGEGNTIYF
TRBV7-9	TRBD2	-	TRBJ2-3	TGTGCCAGCAGCTCCAGACTAGCGGGGGGGTTAGATACGCAGTATTTT	CASSSRLAGGLDTQYF
TRBV6-2/TRBV6-3	TRBD1	few	TRBJ1-1	TGTGCCAGCAGTCTCGGGGGGACAGGATTGCCCGGCCACACTGAAGCTTTCTTT	CASSLGGTGLPGHTEAFF
TRBV7-9	TRBD1	few	TRBJ1-3	TGTGCCAGCAGCACCATAGGACAGGGGGCAGCTGGAAACACCATATATTTT	CASSTIGQGAAGNTIYF
TRBV9	-	-	TRBJ1-1	TGTGCCAGCAGCGTAGGGACGATTGGGGGACACTCTGAAGCTTTCTTT	CASSVGTIGGHSEAFF
TRBV29-1	TRBD1	-	TRBJ2-5	TGCAGCGTCCCAGGGGGCGGGGAGACCCAGTACTTC	CSVPGGGETQYF
TRBV7-2	-	many	TRBJ1-1	TGTGCCAGCAGCTCCGTACCTCATGCCATGAACACTGAAGCTTTCTTT	CASSSVPHAMNTEAFF
TRBV15	-	-	TRBJ2-2	TGTGCCACCAGCAGAGAAGGGGGTAACACCGGGGAGCTGTTTTTT	CATSREGGNTGELFF
TRBV6-2/TRBV6-3	-	-	TRBJ1-1	TGTGCCAGCAGTTACTCGTGGGGTGAAGCTTTCTTT	CASSYSWGEAFF
TRBV5-1	-	-	TRBJ2-7	TGCGCCAGCAGCTTATATGGGTCCTACGAGCAGTACTTC	CASSLYGSYEQYF
TRBV7-7	TRBD2	many	TRBJ2-1	TGTGCTAGCAGCTCTGACAGCGGGGGGTACAATGAGCAGTTCTTC	CASSSDSGGYNEQFF
TRBV2	-	-	TRBJ1-1	TGTGCCAGCAGTGAAGAGACCGTGGGCACTGAAGCTTTCTTT	CASSEETVGTEAFF
TRBV24-1	-	-	TRBJ2-1	TGTGCCACCAGTGATAAAGGGCGAGAGAATGAGCAGTTCTTC	CATSDKGRENEQFF
TRBV27	TRBD1	few	TRBJ2-1	TGTGCCAGCAGTCCCCGGACAGGGTCAAATGAGCAGTTCTTC	CASSPRTGSNEQFF
TRBV7-6	-	-	TRBJ1-2	TGTGCCAGCAGCTTAGGAGGACAGCCTCTTGACGGCTACACCTTC	CASSLGGQPLDGYTF
TRBV5-6	-	few	TRBJ1-1	TGTGCCAGCAGCCTGGGAGGATGGGTTGAAGCTTTCTTT	CASSLGGWVEAFF
TRBV12-3/TRBV12-4	TRBD2	-	TRBJ2-3	TGTGCCAGCAGCAGGAGCGGGGGAGGCGATACGCAGTATTTT	CASSRSGGGDTQYF
TRBV7-3	TRBD1	few	TRBJ2-5	TGTGCCAGCAGCAACTACGGGACAGGGGTTTCAGAGACCCAGTACTTC	CASSNYGTGVSETQYF
TRBV19	TRBD2	-	TRBJ2-3	TGTGCCAGTAGTTCCGGGACTAGGACCCTCACAGATACGCAGTATTTT	CASSSGTRTLTDTQYF
TRBV9	-	-	TRBJ2-1	TGTGCCAGCAGCGTAGAGCAGAGCTCCTACAATGAGCAGTTCTTC	CASSVEQSSYNEQFF
TRBV6-5	-	few	TRBJ2-1	TGTGCCAGCAGCAAGGGAGCTTACAATGAGCAGTTCTTC	CASSKGAYNEQFF
TRBV12-3/TRBV12-4	-	few	TRBJ2-1	TGTGCCAGCAGCTTCCGCGTTGAGGGGGGGGCTTCCTACAATGAGCAGTTCTTC	CASSFRVEGGASYNEQFF
TRBV19	-	few	TRBJ1-1	TGTGCCAGTAGGGGCAGGCGGATGAACACTGAAGCTTTCTTT	CASRGRRMNTEAFF
TRBV7-9	-	-	TRBJ1-4	TGTGCCAGCAGCTTATTGGAGAAAAATGAAAAACTGTTTTTT	CASSLLEKNEKLFF
TRBV27	-	-	TRBJ1-1	TGTGCCAGCAGTTTATCCCTCGGGGGTGAAGCTTTCTTT	CASSLSLGGEAFF
TRBV6-8	TRBD1	-	TRBJ2-2	TGTGCCAGCAGTTACTTAGGGGGCTTTGGCGGGGAGCTGTTTTTT	CASSYLGGFGGELFF
TRBV7-9	-	-	TRBJ2-7	TGTGCCAGCAGCTTAGAGGCTACGGGGTCTTACGAGCAGTACTTC	CASSLEATGSYEQYF